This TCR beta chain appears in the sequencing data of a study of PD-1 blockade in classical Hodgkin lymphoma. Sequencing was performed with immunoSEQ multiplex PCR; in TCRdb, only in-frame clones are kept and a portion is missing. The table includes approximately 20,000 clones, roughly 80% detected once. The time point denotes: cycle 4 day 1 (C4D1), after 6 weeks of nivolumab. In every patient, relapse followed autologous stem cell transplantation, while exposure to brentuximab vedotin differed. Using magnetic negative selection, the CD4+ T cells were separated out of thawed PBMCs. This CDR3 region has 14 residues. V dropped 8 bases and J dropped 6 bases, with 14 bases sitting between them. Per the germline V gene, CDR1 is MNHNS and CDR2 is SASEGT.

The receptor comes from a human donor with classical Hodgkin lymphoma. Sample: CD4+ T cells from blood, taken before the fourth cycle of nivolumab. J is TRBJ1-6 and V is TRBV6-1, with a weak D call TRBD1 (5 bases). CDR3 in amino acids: CASAYGTSNSPLHF. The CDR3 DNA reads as TGTGCCAGCGCCTATGGGACGTCTAATTCACCCCTCCACTTT.